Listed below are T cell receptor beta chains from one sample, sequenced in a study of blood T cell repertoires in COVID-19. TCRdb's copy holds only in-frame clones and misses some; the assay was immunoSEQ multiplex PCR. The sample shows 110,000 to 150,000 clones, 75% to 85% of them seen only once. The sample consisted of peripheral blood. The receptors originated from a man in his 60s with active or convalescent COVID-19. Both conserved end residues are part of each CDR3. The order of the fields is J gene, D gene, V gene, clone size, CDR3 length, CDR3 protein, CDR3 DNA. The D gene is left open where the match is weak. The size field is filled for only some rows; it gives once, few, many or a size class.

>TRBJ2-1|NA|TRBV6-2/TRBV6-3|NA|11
CASSSGYEQFF
TGTGCCAGCAGCTCGGGTTATGAGCAGTTCTTC
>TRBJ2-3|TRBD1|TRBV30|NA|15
CAWSVVRGQLSTQYF
TGTGCCTGGAGTGTAGTCAGGGGGCAGTTGAGTACGCAGTATTTT
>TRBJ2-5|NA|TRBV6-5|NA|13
CASSTGTTETQYF
TGTGCCAGCAGTACCGGGACAACAGAGACCCAGTACTTC
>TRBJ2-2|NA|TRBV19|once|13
CASTGTHTGELFF
TGTGCCAGTACCGGGACACACACCGGGGAGCTGTTTTTT
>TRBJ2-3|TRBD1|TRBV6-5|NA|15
CASRPGQGAGDTQYF
TGTGCCAGCAGACCGGGACAGGGGGCGGGAGATACGCAGTATTTT
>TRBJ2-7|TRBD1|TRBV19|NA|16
CASSTIRDRGIYEQYF
TGTGCCAGTAGTACCATCCGGGACAGGGGCATCTACGAGCAGTACTTC
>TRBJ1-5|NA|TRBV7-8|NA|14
CASSVRISNQPQHF
TGTGCCAGCAGCGTCCGTATTAGCAATCAGCCCCAGCATTTT
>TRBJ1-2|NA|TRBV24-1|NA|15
CATSDSGGDAYGYTF
TGTGCCACCAGTGATTCGGGGGGCGACGCCTATGGCTACACCTTC
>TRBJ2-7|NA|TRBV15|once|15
CATSRLDGGPYEQYF
TGTGCCACCAGCAGACTAGACGGGGGTCCCTACGAGCAGTACTTC
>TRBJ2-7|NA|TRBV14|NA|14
CASSQGKGVYEQYF
TGTGCCAGCAGCCAGGGGAAGGGGGTCTACGAGCAGTACTTC
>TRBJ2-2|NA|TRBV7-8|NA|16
CASRLSVGRDTGELFF
TGTGCCAGCAGATTAAGCGTAGGGCGGGACACCGGGGAGCTGTTTTTT
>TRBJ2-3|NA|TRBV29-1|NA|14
CSVYRLGGTDTQYF
TGCAGCGTTTACAGGCTAGGGGGCACAGATACGCAGTATTTT
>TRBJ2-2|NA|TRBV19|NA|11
CASRMRGELFF
TGTGCCAGTAGAATGCGCGGGGAGCTGTTTTTT
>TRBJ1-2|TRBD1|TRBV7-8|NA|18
CASSLVTPQGAFNYGYTF
TGTGCCAGCAGCCTAGTGACTCCACAGGGGGCCTTTAACTATGGCTACACCTTC
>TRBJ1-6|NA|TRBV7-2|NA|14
CASTPGGPNSPLHF
TGTGCCAGCACCCCCGGGGGGCCTAATTCACCCCTCCACTTT
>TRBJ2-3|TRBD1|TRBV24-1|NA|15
CATSGRTGSVDTQYF
TGTGCCACCAGTGGGAGGACAGGGTCAGTAGATACGCAGTATTTT
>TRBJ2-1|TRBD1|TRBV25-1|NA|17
CASSETRTGIFYNEQFF
TGTGCCAGCAGTGAAACCCGGACAGGAATCTTCTACAATGAGCAGTTCTTC
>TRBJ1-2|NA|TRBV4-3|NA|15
CASSQDLGESYGYTF
TGCGCCAGCAGCCAAGATCTTGGGGAGAGCTATGGCTACACCTTC
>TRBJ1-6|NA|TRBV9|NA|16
CASSVATRSYNSPLHF
TGTGCCAGCAGCGTAGCTACGAGGTCCTATAATTCACCCCTCCACTTT
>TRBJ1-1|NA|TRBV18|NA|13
CASSRGEDSEAFF
TGTGCCAGCTCGCGGGGGGAAGATTCTGAAGCTTTCTTT
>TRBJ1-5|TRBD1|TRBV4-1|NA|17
CASSQDGQGRSNQPQHF
TGCGCCAGCAGCCAAGATGGACAGGGAAGGAGCAATCAGCCCCAGCATTTT
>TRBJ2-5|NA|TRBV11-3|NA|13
CASSLDRVETQYF
TGTGCCAGCAGCTTAGACAGGGTAGAGACCCAGTACTTC
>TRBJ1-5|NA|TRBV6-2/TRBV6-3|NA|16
CASSYSIVQGDQPQHF
TGTGCCAGCAGTTACTCGATAGTACAGGGAGATCAGCCCCAGCATTTT
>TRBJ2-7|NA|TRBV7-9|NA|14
CASSLQEGWNEQYF
TGTGCCAGCAGCCTTCAAGAGGGATGGAACGAGCAGTACTTC
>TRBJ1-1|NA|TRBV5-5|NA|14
CASSLVGANTEAFF
TGTGCCAGCAGCTTGGTAGGAGCGAACACTGAAGCTTTCTTT
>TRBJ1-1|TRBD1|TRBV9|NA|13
CASSPGQGTEAFF
TGTGCCAGCAGCCCCGGACAGGGCACTGAAGCTTTCTTT
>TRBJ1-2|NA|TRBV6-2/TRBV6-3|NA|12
CASSPQGWGYTF
TGTGCCAGCAGCCCACAGGGTTGGGGCTACACCTTC
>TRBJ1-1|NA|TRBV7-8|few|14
CASSLESRGTEAFF
TGTGCCAGCAGCTTAGAGTCTCGGGGCACTGAAGCTTTCTTT
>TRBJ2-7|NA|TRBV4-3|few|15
CASSQGQTFAAEQYF
TGCGCCAGCAGCCAAGGTCAAACCTTCGCGGCCGAGCAGTACTTC
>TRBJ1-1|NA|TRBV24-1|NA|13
CATSGPMNTEAFF
TGTGCCACCAGTGGGCCCATGAACACTGAAGCTTTCTTT
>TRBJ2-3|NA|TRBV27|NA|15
CASSQPGLRTDTQYF
TGTGCCAGCAGTCAACCGGGACTCCGCACAGATACGCAGTATTTT
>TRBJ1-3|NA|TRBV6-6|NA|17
CASSPLGQPSSGNTIYF
TGTGCCAGCAGTCCCCTGGGGCAGCCGAGCTCTGGAAACACCATATATTTT
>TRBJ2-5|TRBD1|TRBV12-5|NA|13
CASGLGGEETQYF
TGTGCTAGTGGTTTAGGGGGCGAAGAGACCCAGTACTTC
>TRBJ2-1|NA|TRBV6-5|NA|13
CASSYAGAREQFF
TGTGCCAGCAGTTACGCGGGGGCTCGTGAGCAGTTCTTC
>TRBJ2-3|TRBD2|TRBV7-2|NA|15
CASGRAGGSTDTQYF
TGTGCCAGCGGGCGCGCGGGAGGGAGCACAGATACGCAGTATTTT
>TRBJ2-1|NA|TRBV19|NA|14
CASKDQVAYNEQFF
TGTGCCAGTAAGGATCAGGTAGCCTACAATGAGCAGTTCTTC
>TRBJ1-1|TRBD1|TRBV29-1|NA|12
CSVNTGEAEAFF
TGCAGCGTGAATACAGGGGAAGCTGAAGCTTTCTTT
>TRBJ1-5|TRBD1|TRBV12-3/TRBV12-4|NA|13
CASNDRVNQPQHF
TGTGCCAGTAATGACAGGGTTAATCAGCCCCAGCATTTT
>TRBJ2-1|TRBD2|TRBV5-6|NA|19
CASSLIVAGVRYPGNEQFF
TGTGCCAGCAGCTTAATTGTAGCGGGAGTTCGATACCCGGGGAATGAGCAGTTCTTC
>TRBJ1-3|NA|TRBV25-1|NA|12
CASSASGNTIYF
TGTGCCAGCAGTGCCAGTGGAAACACCATATATTTT
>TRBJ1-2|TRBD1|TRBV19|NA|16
CASSIDLVRGSYGYTF
TGTGCCAGTAGTATAGATCTGGTCAGGGGGAGCTATGGCTACACCTTC
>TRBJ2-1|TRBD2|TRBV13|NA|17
CASSDRTSGRDSNEQFF
TGTGCCAGCAGCGACCGGACTAGCGGGAGGGATAGTAATGAGCAGTTCTTC
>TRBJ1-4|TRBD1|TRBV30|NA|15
CAWSSRTGKIPKLFF
TGTGCCTGGAGTTCCCGGACAGGGAAAATTCCAAAACTGTTTTTT
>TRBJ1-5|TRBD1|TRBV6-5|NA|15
CASSYGQGVGQPQHF
TGTGCCAGCAGTTACGGGCAGGGGGTGGGGCAGCCCCAGCATTTT
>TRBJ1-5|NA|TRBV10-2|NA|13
CASRDSSNQPQHF
TGCGCCAGCAGGGACAGTAGCAATCAGCCCCAGCATTTT
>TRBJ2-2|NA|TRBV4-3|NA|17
CASSQAPPTSSTGELFF
TGCGCCAGCAGCCAAGCCCCCCCCACTAGTTCCACCGGGGAGCTGTTTTTT